A selection of T cell receptor beta chains follows, all from one sample in a study of cytomegalovirus exposure and HLA in healthy donors. Here immunoSEQ multiplex PCR was the method, and the copy in TCRdb shows in-frame clones only, minus some. The sample holds about 120,000 clones; more than 75% are singletons and the top ten take 2.1%. What was sequenced was PBMCs. Every receptor here comes from a woman aged 25 to 39 in good health and CMV-seronegative. Both conserved end residues are part of each CDR3. A D gene is named only where the DNA matches it firmly. Expanded clones are given a class, and other clones once, few, many or no size at all.

size: .; D: .; length: 14; V: TRBV7-8; J: TRBJ1-1; DNA: TGTGCCAGCAGCGTCGGACAGTTCAACACTGAAGCTTTCTTT; CDR3: CASSVGQFNTEAFF
size: .; D: .; length: 16; V: TRBV7-2; J: TRBJ2-2; DNA: TGTGCCAGCAGCTTGAAGGCAGGACACAACACCGGGGAGCTGTTTTTT; CDR3: CASSLKAGHNTGELFF
size: .; D: .; length: 16; V: TRBV7-9; J: TRBJ2-1; DNA: TGTGCCAGCAGCTTAGGAGCTAGTCTTATGAACAATGAGCAGTTCTTC; CDR3: CASSLGASLMNNEQFF
size: .; D: .; length: 15; V: TRBV28; J: TRBJ1-4; DNA: TGTGCCAGCACCTGGGCCGGGCAGGGAAATGAAAAACTGTTTTTT; CDR3: CASTWAGQGNEKLFF
size: .; D: .; length: 15; V: TRBV5-4; J: TRBJ2-7; DNA: TGTGCCAGCAGCGTTCGGAGGGGGCCTGATTACGAGCAGTACTTC; CDR3: CASSVRRGPDYEQYF
size: .; D: TRBD1; length: 14; V: TRBV6-6; J: TRBJ1-2; DNA: TGTGCCAGCAGTTACTCGACAGGGGGGGTTGGCTACACCTTC; CDR3: CASSYSTGGVGYTF
size: .; D: .; length: 15; V: TRBV7-2; J: TRBJ1-1; DNA: TGTGCCAGCAGCCCCAGGGTCGCAAGAAACACTGAAGCTTTCTTT; CDR3: CASSPRVARNTEAFF
size: few; D: .; length: 14; V: TRBV7-3; J: TRBJ1-6; DNA: TGTGCCAGCAGCTTAAGGTCACAGAATTCACCCCTCCACTTT; CDR3: CASSLRSQNSPLHF
size: .; D: TRBD1; length: 14; V: TRBV7-9; J: TRBJ1-4; DNA: TGTGCCAGCAGGGAGGGGACAGCTAATGAAAAACTGTTTTTT; CDR3: CASREGTANEKLFF
size: .; D: .; length: 13; V: TRBV18; J: TRBJ1-5; DNA: TGTGCCAGCTCCCTCTTAGACAATCAGCCCCAGCATTTT; CDR3: CASSLLDNQPQHF
size: .; D: TRBD1; length: 13; V: TRBV30; J: TRBJ2-2; DNA: TGTGCCTGGAGTGTACAGGGGACCGGGGAGCTGTTTTTT; CDR3: CAWSVQGTGELFF
size: .; D: TRBD2; length: 14; V: TRBV5-4; J: TRBJ2-5; DNA: TGTGCCAGCAGCGTTAGCGGGGGGCGGGAGACCCAGTACTTC; CDR3: CASSVSGGRETQYF
size: once; D: TRBD2; length: 15; V: TRBV9; J: TRBJ2-5; DNA: TGTGCCAGCAGCGTAGATACTAGCGGGTTGGAGACCCAGTACTTC; CDR3: CASSVDTSGLETQYF
size: .; D: TRBD1; length: 12; V: TRBV30; J: TRBJ1-2; DNA: TGTGCCTGGAGTGGGGAGACAGGGGGTTACACCTTC; CDR3: CAWSGETGGYTF
size: .; D: .; length: 14; V: TRBV7-2; J: TRBJ2-3; DNA: TGTGCCAGCAGCTTAGGGGTTGAGGGAGACACGCAGTATTTT; CDR3: CASSLGVEGDTQYF
size: .; D: TRBD1; length: 16; V: TRBV18; J: TRBJ1-5; DNA: TGTGCCAGCACTGGGGGACAGTTGCGTAGCAATCAGCCCCAGCATTTT; CDR3: CASTGGQLRSNQPQHF
size: .; D: .; length: 14; V: TRBV6-5; J: TRBJ1-2; DNA: TGTGCCAGCAGTTTGGGCAGCTTGAACTATGGCTACACCTTC; CDR3: CASSLGSLNYGYTF
size: .; D: .; length: 16; V: TRBV19; J: TRBJ2-7; DNA: TGTGCCAGTAGTGCTCCTTACTCCAGGGGCCTTTACGAGCAGTACTTC; CDR3: CASSAPYSRGLYEQYF
size: .; D: TRBD1; length: 15; V: TRBV19; J: TRBJ2-7; DNA: TGTGCCAGTAGCCCTCTACAGGGGCCTAGGTACGAGCAGTACTTC; CDR3: CASSPLQGPRYEQYF
size: .; D: .; length: 14; V: TRBV30; J: TRBJ2-5; DNA: TGTGCCTGGAGAGGAGGGGCGCCCCAAGAGACCCAGTACTTC; CDR3: CAWRGGAPQETQYF
size: .; D: TRBD2; length: 12; V: TRBV28; J: TRBJ2-7; DNA: TGTGCCAGCAGTTCGGGGGGGTACGAGCAGTACTTC; CDR3: CASSSGGYEQYF
size: .; D: .; length: 14; V: TRBV7-9; J: TRBJ1-3; DNA: TGTGCCAGCAGCTTAGGGAGCTCTGGAAACACCATATATTTT; CDR3: CASSLGSSGNTIYF
size: .; D: TRBD2; length: 16; V: TRBV9; J: TRBJ2-3; DNA: TGTGCCAGCAGCGACGACGTTAGCGGGGACCCGGATACGCAGTATTTT; CDR3: CASSDDVSGDPDTQYF
size: .; D: TRBD1; length: 17; V: TRBV4-1; J: TRBJ2-7; DNA: TGCGCCAGCAGCCACCCTCCGCAGGGGGCCGTGATACACGAGCAGTACTTC; CDR3: CASSHPPQGAVIHEQYF
size: .; D: .; length: 13; V: TRBV30; J: TRBJ1-4; DNA: TGTGCCTGGAGTAGGGGCCTCTCTGAAAAACTGTTTTTT; CDR3: CAWSRGLSEKLFF
size: .; D: .; length: 14; V: TRBV5-1; J: TRBJ2-5; DNA: TGCGCCAGCAGCTTACGACTAGGAGGGGAGACCCAGTACTTC; CDR3: CASSLRLGGETQYF
size: .; D: .; length: 16; V: TRBV5-1; J: TRBJ2-1; DNA: TGCGCCAGCAGCTTGGGGGCAGGGTCGACCTACAATGAGCAGTTCTTC; CDR3: CASSLGAGSTYNEQFF
size: .; D: .; length: 15; V: TRBV19; J: TRBJ2-1; DNA: TGTGCCAGTAGTCCCCCTTGGGGTGTCCGGGGTGAGCAGTTCTTC; CDR3: CASSPPWGVRGEQFF
size: .; D: .; length: 14; V: TRBV2; J: TRBJ1-1; DNA: TGTGCCAGCAGTTCGACAGCTTTGAACACTGAAGCTTTCTTT; CDR3: CASSSTALNTEAFF
size: .; D: .; length: 12; V: TRBV19; J: TRBJ2-7; DNA: TGTGCCAGAGGGGGGGCCCCCTACGAGCAGTACTTC; CDR3: CARGGAPYEQYF
size: few; D: TRBD1; length: 14; V: TRBV5-6; J: TRBJ1-2; DNA: TGTGCCAGCAGTCAGGGGGCGCGCGGCTATGGCTACACCTTC; CDR3: CASSQGARGYGYTF
size: .; D: .; length: 15; V: TRBV5-1; J: TRBJ1-2; DNA: TGCGCCAGCAGCTTGGACGGACAGAGAACCTATGGCTACACCTTC; CDR3: CASSLDGQRTYGYTF
size: .; D: .; length: 14; V: TRBV10-2; J: TRBJ2-2; DNA: TGCGCCAGCAGCGTAACAGCGAACACCGGGGAGCTGTTTTTT; CDR3: CASSVTANTGELFF
size: .; D: .; length: 16; V: TRBV19; J: TRBJ1-4; DNA: TGTGCCAGTAGTGCGATCTCAGGGGCAACTAATGAAAAACTGTTTTTT; CDR3: CASSAISGATNEKLFF
size: .; D: TRBD1; length: 15; V: TRBV5-6; J: TRBJ1-3; DNA: TGTGCCAGCAGCCAGACAGGGGGAAGGGGAAACACCATATATTTT; CDR3: CASSQTGGRGNTIYF
size: many; D: .; length: 16; V: TRBV14; J: TRBJ2-1; DNA: TGTGCCAGCAGCCAAGATGGTGGGCAGATCTACAATGAGCAGTTCTTC; CDR3: CASSQDGGQIYNEQFF
size: .; D: TRBD1; length: 15; V: TRBV6-5; J: TRBJ2-2; DNA: TGTGCCAGCAGTGCCCGGACAGGGCTCACCGGGGAGCTGTTTTTT; CDR3: CASSARTGLTGELFF
size: .; D: .; length: 13; V: TRBV30; J: TRBJ1-5; DNA: TGTGCCTGGAAGGGCAGGGGCAATCAGCCCCAGCATTTT; CDR3: CAWKGRGNQPQHF
size: .; D: TRBD1; length: 13; V: TRBV19; J: TRBJ2-7; DNA: TGTGCCAGTAGAGACCGGGACAGCTACGAGCAGTACTTC; CDR3: CASRDRDSYEQYF
size: .; D: TRBD1; length: 16; V: TRBV7-8; J: TRBJ2-5; DNA: TGTGCCAGCAGCCGTCGGACAGGGGGTTTTGAGGAGACCCAGTACTTC; CDR3: CASSRRTGGFEETQYF
size: .; D: .; length: 13; V: TRBV7-9; J: TRBJ1-1; DNA: TGTGCCAGCAGCTTGGTCTTACTAGCAGAAGTTTTCTTT; CDR3: CASSLVLLAEVFF
size: .; D: .; length: 12; V: TRBV29-1; J: TRBJ1-1; DNA: TGCAGCGTTTTCGGGGGGACCACTGAAGCTTTCTTT; CDR3: CSVFGGTTEAFF
size: .; D: .; length: 13; V: TRBV30; J: TRBJ2-1; DNA: TGTGCCTGGGATTTTAGGGGTGGGAATGAGCAGTTCTTC; CDR3: CAWDFRGGNEQFF
size: .; D: TRBD1; length: 15; V: TRBV12-5; J: TRBJ2-1; DNA: TGTGCTAGTGTTAATGGACAGGGGGCGAATAATGAGCAGTTCTTC; CDR3: CASVNGQGANNEQFF
size: once; D: .; length: 11; V: TRBV7-2; J: TRBJ2-5; DNA: TGTGCCCTAACCCGAGGGGAGACCCAGTACTTC; CDR3: CALTRGETQYF
size: .; D: .; length: 13; V: TRBV5-5; J: TRBJ2-5; DNA: TGTGCCAGCAGCTTTCTACAGCAAGAGACCCAGTACTTC; CDR3: CASSFLQQETQYF
size: .; D: .; length: 14; V: TRBV11-2; J: TRBJ2-5; DNA: TGTGCCAGCAGCTTACAGGGAAGAGTAGAGACCCAGTACTTC; CDR3: CASSLQGRVETQYF
size: .; D: TRBD1; length: 15; V: TRBV11-2; J: TRBJ2-3; DNA: TGTGCCAGCAGCTTAGAAGGGACAGAAGCAGATACGCAGTATTTT; CDR3: CASSLEGTEADTQYF
size: .; D: .; length: 13; V: TRBV6-5; J: TRBJ1-4; DNA: TGTGCCAGCAGACAGGCCGGCGGTGAAAAACTGTTTTTT; CDR3: CASRQAGGEKLFF
size: once; D: .; length: 16; V: TRBV1; J: TRBJ2-1; DNA: TGCACCAGCAGCCAGATGGCTAGGGGCCCGTACAATGAGCAGTTCTTC; CDR3: CTSSQMARGPYNEQFF
size: .; D: .; length: 15; V: TRBV11-3; J: TRBJ1-1; DNA: TGTGCCAGCAGCTGGACGGAGAGCGGGGGCACTGAAGCTTTCTTT; CDR3: CASSWTESGGTEAFF
size: .; D: .; length: 15; V: TRBV7-2; J: TRBJ2-2; DNA: TGTGCCAGCAGCTTTCTAGCGCATAACACCGGGGAGCTGTTTTTT; CDR3: CASSFLAHNTGELFF
size: .; D: .; length: 14; V: TRBV5-6; J: TRBJ2-5; DNA: TGTGCCAGCAGCTTGGCTGCGCTTCGAGGGACCCAGTACTTC; CDR3: CASSLAALRGTQYF
size: .; D: TRBD2; length: 16; V: TRBV10-1; J: TRBJ2-1; DNA: TGCGCCAGCAGTGAGGACAGCGGGGGGCCGGACAATGAGCAGTTCTTC; CDR3: CASSEDSGGPDNEQFF
size: .; D: TRBD1; length: 13; V: TRBV7-9; J: TRBJ2-1; DNA: TGTGCCAGCAGACCGGACAGGGCCAATGAGCAGTTCTTC; CDR3: CASRPDRANEQFF
size: medium-sized; D: .; length: 15; V: TRBV5-5; J: TRBJ2-7; DNA: TGTGCCAGCAGCTTGCAGCGGACGGAAAAGGACGAGCAGTACTTC; CDR3: CASSLQRTEKDEQYF
size: .; D: .; length: 15; V: TRBV9; J: TRBJ2-3; DNA: TGTGCCAGCAGCGTAGAAGTCACAGTCACAGATACGCAGTATTTT; CDR3: CASSVEVTVTDTQYF